This TCR beta chain was captured in a study of radiation and T cells in renal cell carcinoma. Across the whole study: Nephrectomy followed 15 Gy stereotactic body radiation by 4 weeks. Regarding the study as a whole: Without pretreatment biopsies, baseline tumor clonotype presence was undetermined.

Remarks on this clone: Its specificity is not known.

Clones were read by immunoSEQ multiplex PCR, and TCRdb kept only the in-frame ones, dropping some. The sample has roughly 75,000 clones, roughly 82% seen once; the top ten hold roughly 6.3%. Documented time point: blood 2 weeks post-SBRT. Indicated treatment: 15 Gy SBRT to primary tumor, nephrectomy 4 weeks later. Serial blood draws occurred at baseline and 2 and 4 weeks post-SBRT. The patient's renal cell carcinoma had clear cell pathology. The clonotype originates from a man between 60 and 70 years old with renal cell carcinoma. The sample consisted of blood, taken from a patient whose treatment included radiotherapy and nephrectomy.

The CDR3 region has the DNA TGTGCCACTAGGACAGGCGGCATGAATTCACCCCTCCACTTT. Its protein product is CATRTGGMNSPLHF. The chain recombines TRBV6-5 with TRBJ1-6, with TRBD1 matching over 7 bases. Germline V CDR1 and CDR2: MNHEY, SVGAGI. This CDR3 is built from 14 residues. The J segment lost 7 bases and the V segment lost 10 bases, leaving 10 bases of the junction unmatched.